What follows is one T cell receptor beta chain and its context. This clone was seen only once. Its specific antigen is unknown. No per-base quality is available; no much larger clone lies one base away. The germline V gene (reference sequence) sets CDR1 to SEHNR and CDR2 to FQNEAQ. The CDR3 spans 16 residues, from the cysteine through the phenylalanine. Solely the CDR3 DNA is kept, with 48 bases framed from the first base. Trimming removed 6 bases from V and 4 bases from J; the gene matches leave 5 bases unexplained. TCRbeta CDR3 regions were amplified from genomic DNA using the immunoSEQ Assay, a bias-controlled multiplex PCR. The published analysis was carried out like this. The number of nucleated cells in each sample was estimated by amplification of reference gene primers within the assay. To quantify the absolute abundance of each unique TCRbeta CDR3 rearrangement, sequence reads were collapsed and filtered. For each sample, productive Simpson clonality was calculated as the square root of Simpson's diversity index over productive rearrangements. TCRdb holds this immuneACCESS table with in-frame rearrangements only. Some clones are missing; in checked studies, unresolved V genes explain under half, and the rest has no known cause. D and trimming were read from the DNA, whereas the V and J calls and clone size are those reported in that table. The sample table lists about 150,000 clones, approximately 81% of them with a count of one. Roughly 2.6% of the sample goes to the ten largest clones.

The sample is drawn from a study of blood T cell repertoires in COVID-19 (dated by TCRdb to about 2020). A note on the overall study: Collaborator samples came from the United States, Italy and Spain and covered acute and convalescent phases of COVID-19. The prospective study material was composed of cDNA or gDNA derived from T cells, B-cell-depleted T cells, or PBMCs. Subjects who had been exposed to COVID-19, were actively infected with it, or had recovered from it provided the deeply sampled blood TCRbeta repertoires that made up the dataset. The repertoires were made available in a free public database intended to serve as a resource for research on the immune response to SARS-CoV-2. Samples came from the ongoing ImmuneRACE study (first 160 participants) plus 1,254 subjects from 6 global collaborators. Nearly every sample came with metadata listing a de-identified subject ID, COVID-19 status, age in years and sex. Where HLA class I and class II types were available, the types were taken from metadata supplied by the sample provider, not from assay-based typing.

The collaborating institutions used their own protocols to collect whole blood in K2EDTA tubes. For TCRbeta analysis, collaborator samples were shipped as frozen whole blood, as isolated PBMCs, or as DNA extracted from either sample type. What the authors observed across the whole study: The quantity of clinical and demographic metadata differed by source and by participant and was supplied without curation.

The source material was peripheral blood. The sequence links TRBV7-9 to TRBJ2-3; TRBD2 agrees with 15 junctional bases. The receptor's source is a human donor with acute or convalescent COVID-19. The donor label of this sample is uncertain. CDR3 region: CASRHGLAGGPDTQYF. The nucleotides read TGTGCCAGCAGACATGGACTAGCGGGAGGGCCAGATACGCAGTATTTT.